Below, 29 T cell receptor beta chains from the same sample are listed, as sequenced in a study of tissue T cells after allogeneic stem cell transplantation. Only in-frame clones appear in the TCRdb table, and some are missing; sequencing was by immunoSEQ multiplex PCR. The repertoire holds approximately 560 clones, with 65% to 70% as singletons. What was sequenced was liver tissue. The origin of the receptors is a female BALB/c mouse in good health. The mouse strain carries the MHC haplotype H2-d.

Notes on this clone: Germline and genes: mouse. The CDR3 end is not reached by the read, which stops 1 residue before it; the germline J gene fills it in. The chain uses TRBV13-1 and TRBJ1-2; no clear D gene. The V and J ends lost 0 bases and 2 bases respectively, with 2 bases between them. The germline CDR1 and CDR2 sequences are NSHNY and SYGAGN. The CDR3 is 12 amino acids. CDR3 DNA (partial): TGTGCCAGCAGTGATGTGAACTCCGACTACACC. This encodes CASSDVNSDYT. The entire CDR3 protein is CASSDVNSDYTF.

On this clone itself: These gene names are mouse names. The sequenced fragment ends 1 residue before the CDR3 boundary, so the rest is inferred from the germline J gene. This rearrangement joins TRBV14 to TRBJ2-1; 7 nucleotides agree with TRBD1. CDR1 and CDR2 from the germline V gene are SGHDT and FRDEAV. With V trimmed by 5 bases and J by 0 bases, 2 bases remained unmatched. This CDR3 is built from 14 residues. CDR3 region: CASRRDSNYAEQFF. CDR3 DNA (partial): TGTGCCAGCAGACGGGACAGTAACTATGCTGAGCAGTTC.

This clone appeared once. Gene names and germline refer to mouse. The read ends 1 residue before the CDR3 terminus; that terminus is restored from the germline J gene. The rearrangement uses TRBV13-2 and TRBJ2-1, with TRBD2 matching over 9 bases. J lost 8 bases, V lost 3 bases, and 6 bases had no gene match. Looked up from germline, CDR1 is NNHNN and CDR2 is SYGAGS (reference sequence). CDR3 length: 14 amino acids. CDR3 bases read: TGTGCCAGCGGTGCTGGGGGGGGCGGGACTGAGCAGTTC. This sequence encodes CASGAGGGGTEQF. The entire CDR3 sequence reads CASGAGGGGTEQFF.

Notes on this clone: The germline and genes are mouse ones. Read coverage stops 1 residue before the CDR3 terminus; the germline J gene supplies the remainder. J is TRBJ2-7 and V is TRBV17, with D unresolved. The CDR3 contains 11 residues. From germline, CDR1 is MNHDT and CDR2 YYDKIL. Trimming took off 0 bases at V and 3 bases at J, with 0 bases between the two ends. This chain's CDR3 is CASSRDYEQYF. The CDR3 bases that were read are TGTGCTAGCAGTAGAGACTATGAACAGTAC. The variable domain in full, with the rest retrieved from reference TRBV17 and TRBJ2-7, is DTTVKQNPRYKLARVGKPVNLICSQTMNHDTMYWYQKKPNQAPKLLLFYYDKILNREADTFEKFQSSRPNNSFCSLYIGSAGLEYSAMYLCASSRDYEQYFGPGTRLTVL.

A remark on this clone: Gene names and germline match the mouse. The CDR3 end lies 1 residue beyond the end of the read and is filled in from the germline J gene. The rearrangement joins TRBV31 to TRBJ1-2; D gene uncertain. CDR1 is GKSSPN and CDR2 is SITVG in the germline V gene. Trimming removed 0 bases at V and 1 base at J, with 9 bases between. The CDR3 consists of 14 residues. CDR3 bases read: TGTGCCTGGAGTCTAGGGATAAAAAACTCCGACTACACC. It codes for CAWSLGIKNSDYT. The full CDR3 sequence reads CAWSLGIKNSDYTF.

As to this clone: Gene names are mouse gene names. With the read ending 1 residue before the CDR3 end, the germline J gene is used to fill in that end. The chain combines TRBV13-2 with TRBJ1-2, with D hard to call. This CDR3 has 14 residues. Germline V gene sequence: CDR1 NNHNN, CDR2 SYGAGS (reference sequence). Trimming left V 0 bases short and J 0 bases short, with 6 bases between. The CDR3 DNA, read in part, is TGTGCCAGCGGTGATGACAATTCAAACTCCGACTACACC. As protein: CASGDDNSNSDYT. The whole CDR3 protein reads CASGDDNSNSDYTF.

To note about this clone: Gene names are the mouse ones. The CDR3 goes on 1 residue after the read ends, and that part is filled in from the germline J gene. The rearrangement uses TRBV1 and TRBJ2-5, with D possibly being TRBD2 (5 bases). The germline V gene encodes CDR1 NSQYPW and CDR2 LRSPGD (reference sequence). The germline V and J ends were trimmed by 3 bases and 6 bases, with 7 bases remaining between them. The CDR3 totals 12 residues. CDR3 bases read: TGCACCTGCAGTGCGGCTGGGGACACCCAGTAC. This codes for CTCSAAGDTQY. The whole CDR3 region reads CTCSAAGDTQYF.

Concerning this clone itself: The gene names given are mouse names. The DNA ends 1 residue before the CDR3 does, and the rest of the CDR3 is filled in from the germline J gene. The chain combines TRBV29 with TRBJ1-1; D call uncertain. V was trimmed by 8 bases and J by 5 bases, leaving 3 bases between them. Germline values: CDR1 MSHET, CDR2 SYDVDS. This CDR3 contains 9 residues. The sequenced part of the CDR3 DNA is TGTGCTAGCGGGACAGAAGTCTTC. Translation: CASGTEVF. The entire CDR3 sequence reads CASGTEVFF.

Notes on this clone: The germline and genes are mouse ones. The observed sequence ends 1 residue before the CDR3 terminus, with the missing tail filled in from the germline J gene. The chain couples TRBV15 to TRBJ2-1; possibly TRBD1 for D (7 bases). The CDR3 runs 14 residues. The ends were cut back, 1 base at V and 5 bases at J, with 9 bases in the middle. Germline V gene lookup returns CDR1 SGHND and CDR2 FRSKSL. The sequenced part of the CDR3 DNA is TGTGCCAGCAGTTTAGGAGGGGGCGATGCTGAGCAGTTC. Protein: CASSLGGGDAEQF. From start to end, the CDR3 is CASSLGGGDAEQFF.

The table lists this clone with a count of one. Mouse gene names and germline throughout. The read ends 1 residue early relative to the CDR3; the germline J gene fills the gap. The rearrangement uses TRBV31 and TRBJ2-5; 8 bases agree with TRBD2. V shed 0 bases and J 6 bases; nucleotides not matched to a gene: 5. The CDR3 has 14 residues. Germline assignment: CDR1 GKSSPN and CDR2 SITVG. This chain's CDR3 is CAWSLLGGRDTQYF. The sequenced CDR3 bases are TGTGCCTGGAGTCTCCTGGGGGGCAGGGACACCCAGTAC.

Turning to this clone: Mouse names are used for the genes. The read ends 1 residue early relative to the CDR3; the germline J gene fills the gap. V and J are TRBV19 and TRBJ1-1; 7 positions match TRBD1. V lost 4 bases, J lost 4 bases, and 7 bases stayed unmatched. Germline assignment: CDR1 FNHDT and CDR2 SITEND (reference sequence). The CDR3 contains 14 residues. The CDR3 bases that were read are TGTGCCAGCAGTTTACAGGGGACGGGCACAGAAGTCTTC. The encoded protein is CASSLQGTGTEVF. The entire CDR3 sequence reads CASSLQGTGTEVFF.

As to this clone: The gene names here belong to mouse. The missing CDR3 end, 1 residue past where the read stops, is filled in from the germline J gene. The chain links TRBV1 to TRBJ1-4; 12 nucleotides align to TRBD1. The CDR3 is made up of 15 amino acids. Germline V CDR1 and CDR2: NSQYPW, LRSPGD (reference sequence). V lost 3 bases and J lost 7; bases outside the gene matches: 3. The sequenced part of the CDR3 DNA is TGCACCTGCAGTGCGGGGACAGGGGGCAGCGAAAGATTATTT. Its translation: CTCSAGTGGSERLF. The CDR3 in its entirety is CTCSAGTGGSERLFF.

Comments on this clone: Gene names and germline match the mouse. The covered CDR3 bases are TGTGCCAGCAGTGATGCGGGCAGGGGCTATGCTGAGCAGTTC. This translates into CASSDAGRGYAEQF. The CDR3 in its entirety is CASSDAGRGYAEQFF. The chain links TRBV13-3 to TRBJ2-1; D is perhaps TRBD1 (6 bases). The read terminates 1 residue ahead of where the CDR3 ends, so the germline J gene completes it. Germline V gives CDR1 NNHDY, CDR2 SYVADS. Trimming took 0 bases from V and 3 from J, leaving 10 bases between them. This CDR3 contains 15 residues.

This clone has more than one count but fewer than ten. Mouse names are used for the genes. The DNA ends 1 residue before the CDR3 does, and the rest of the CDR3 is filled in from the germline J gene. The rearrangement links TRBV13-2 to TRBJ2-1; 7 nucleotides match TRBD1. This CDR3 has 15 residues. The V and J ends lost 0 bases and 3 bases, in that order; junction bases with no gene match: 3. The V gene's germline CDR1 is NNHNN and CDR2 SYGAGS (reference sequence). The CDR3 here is CASGDEAGGYAEQFF. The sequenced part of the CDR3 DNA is TGTGCCAGCGGTGATGAAGCAGGGGGCTATGCTGAGCAGTTC.

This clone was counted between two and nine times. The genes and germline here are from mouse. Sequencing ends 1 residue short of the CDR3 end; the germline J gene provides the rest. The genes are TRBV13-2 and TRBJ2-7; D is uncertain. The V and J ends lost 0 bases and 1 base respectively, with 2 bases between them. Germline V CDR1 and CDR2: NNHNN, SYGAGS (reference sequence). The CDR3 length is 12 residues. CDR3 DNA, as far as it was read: TGTGCCAGCGGTGATGTTTCCTATGAACAGTAC. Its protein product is CASGDVSYEQY. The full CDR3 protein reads CASGDVSYEQYF.

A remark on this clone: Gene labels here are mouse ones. The CDR3 bases that were read are TGTGCCAGCAACTCCCCCGACAGTTCTGGAAATACGCTCTAT. It codes for CASNSPDSSGNTLY. The full-length CDR3 reads as CASNSPDSSGNTLYF. The rearrangement uses TRBV14 and TRBJ1-3; D perhaps matches TRBD1 (5 bases). The read is 1 residue too short to cover the CDR3 end, so that end is filled in from the germline J gene. V was cut by 6 bases and J by 0 bases, with 13 bases left in between. The length of the CDR3 is 15 residues. Per germline, CDR1 SGHDT and CDR2 FRDEAV.

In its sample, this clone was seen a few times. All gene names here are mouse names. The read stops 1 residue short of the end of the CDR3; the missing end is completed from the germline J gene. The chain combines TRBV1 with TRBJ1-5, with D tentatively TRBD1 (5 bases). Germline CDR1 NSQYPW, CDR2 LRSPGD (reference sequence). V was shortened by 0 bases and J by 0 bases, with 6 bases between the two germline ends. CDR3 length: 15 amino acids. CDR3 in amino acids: CTCSADRGNNQAPLF. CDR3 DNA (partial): TGCACCTGCAGTGCAGATAGGGGTAACAACCAGGCTCCGCTT.

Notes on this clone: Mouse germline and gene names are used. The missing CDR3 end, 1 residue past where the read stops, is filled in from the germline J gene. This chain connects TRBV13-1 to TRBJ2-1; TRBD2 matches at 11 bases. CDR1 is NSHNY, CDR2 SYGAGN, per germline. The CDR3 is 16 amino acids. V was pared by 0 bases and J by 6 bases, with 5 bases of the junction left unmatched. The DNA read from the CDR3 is TGTGCCAGCAGTGATGCCACTGGGGGGGCAGTTGCTGAGCAGTTC. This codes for CASSDATGGAVAEQF. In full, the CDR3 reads CASSDATGGAVAEQFF.

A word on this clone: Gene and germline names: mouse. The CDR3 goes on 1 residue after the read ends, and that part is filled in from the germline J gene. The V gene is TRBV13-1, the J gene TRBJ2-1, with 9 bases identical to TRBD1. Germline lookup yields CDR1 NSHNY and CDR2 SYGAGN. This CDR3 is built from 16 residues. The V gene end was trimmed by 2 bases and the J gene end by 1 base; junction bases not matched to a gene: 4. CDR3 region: CASSEVTGGNYAEQFF. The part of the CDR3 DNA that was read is TGTGCCAGCAGTGAGGTGACAGGGGGGAACTATGCTGAGCAGTTC.

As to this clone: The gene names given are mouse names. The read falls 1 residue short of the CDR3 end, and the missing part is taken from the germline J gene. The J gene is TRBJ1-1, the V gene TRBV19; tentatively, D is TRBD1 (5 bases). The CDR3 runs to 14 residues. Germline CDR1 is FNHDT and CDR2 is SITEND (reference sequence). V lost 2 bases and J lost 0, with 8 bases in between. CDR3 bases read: TGTGCCAGCAGTATCCGGACAACAAACACAGAAGTCTTC. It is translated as CASSIRTTNTEVF. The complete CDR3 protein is CASSIRTTNTEVFF.

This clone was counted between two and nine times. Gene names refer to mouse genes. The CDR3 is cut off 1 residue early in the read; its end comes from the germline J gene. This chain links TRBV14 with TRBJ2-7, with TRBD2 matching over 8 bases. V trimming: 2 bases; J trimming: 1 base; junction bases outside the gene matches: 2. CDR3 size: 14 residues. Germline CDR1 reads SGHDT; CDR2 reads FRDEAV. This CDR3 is CASSLLGGSYEQYF. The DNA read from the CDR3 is TGTGCCAGCAGTTTGCTGGGGGGATCCTATGAACAGTAC.

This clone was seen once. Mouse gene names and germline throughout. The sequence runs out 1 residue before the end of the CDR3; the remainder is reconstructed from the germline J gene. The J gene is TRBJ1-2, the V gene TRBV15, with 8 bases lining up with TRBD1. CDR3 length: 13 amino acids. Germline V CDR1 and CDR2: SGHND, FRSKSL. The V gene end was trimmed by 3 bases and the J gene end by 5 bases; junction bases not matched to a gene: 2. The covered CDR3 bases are TGTGCCAGCAGTTTCAGGGGGCGGTCCGACTACACC. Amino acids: CASSFRGRSDYT. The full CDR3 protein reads CASSFRGRSDYTF.

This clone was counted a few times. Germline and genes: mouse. This CDR3 is CASSLQGFGNTLYF. CDR3 DNA, as far as it was read: TGTGCCAGCAGCTTACAGGGGTTTGGAAATACGCTCTAT. V usage is TRBV4 and J usage is TRBJ1-3; 7 bases align to TRBD1. From the germline J gene comes the end of the CDR3, since the read stops 1 residue before it. Germline trimming cut 4 bases from V and 3 bases from J; bases unmatched to any gene: 3. The germline gives CDR1 LGHDT, CDR2 YNNKQL (reference sequence). The CDR3 extends over 14 amino acids.

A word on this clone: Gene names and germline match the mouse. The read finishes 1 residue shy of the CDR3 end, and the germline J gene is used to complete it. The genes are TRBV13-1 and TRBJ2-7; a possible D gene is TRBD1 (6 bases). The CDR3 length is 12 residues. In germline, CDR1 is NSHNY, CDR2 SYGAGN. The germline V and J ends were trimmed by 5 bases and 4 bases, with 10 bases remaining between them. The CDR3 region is CASRLGQYEQYF. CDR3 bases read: TGTGCCAGCAGGCTCGGACAGTATGAACAGTAC.

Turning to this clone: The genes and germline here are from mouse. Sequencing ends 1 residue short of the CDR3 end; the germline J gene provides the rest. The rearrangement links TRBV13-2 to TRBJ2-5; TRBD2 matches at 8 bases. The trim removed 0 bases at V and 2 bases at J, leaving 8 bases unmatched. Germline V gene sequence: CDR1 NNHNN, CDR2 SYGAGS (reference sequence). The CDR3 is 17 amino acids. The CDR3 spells CASGDARGGQGQDTQYF. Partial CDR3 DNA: TGTGCCAGCGGTGATGCTCGGGGGGGCCAAGGCCAAGACACCCAGTAC.

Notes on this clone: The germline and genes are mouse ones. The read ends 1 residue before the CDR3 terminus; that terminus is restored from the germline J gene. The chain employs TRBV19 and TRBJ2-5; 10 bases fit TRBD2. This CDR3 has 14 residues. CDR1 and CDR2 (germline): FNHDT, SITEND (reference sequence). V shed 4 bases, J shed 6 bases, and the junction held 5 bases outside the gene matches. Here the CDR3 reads CASSFWGGKDTQYF. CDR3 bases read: TGTGCCAGCAGTTTCTGGGGGGGCAAGGACACCCAGTAC.

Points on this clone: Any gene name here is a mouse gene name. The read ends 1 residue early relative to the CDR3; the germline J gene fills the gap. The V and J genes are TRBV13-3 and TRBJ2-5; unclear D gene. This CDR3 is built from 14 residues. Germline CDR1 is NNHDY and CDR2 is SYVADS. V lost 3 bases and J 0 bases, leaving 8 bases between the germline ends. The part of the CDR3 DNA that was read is TGTGCCAGCAGTGCTACAGTTAACCAAGACACCCAGTAC. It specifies CASSATVNQDTQY. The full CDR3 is CASSATVNQDTQYF.

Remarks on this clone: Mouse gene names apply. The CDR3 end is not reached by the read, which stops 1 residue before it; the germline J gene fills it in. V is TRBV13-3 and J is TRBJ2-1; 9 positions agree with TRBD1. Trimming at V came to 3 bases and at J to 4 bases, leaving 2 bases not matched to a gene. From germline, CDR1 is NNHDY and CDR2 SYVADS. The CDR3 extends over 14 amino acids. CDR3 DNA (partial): TGTGCCAGCAGTGCCGGGACAGGGTATGCTGAGCAGTTC. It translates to CASSAGTGYAEQF. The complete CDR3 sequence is CASSAGTGYAEQFF.

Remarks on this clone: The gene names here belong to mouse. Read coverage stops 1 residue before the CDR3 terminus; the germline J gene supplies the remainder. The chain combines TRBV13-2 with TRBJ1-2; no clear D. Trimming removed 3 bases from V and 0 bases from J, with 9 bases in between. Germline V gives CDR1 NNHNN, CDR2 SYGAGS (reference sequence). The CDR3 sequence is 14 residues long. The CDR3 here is CASGGRASNSDYTF. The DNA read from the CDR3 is TGTGCCAGCGGTGGACGGGCATCAAACTCCGACTACACC.